The 2 T cell receptor beta chains in this list originate from one sample, sequenced in a study of patients and donors after allogeneic stem cell transplantation. TCRdb used MiXCR to reprocess the RT-PCR reads, holding one entry per CDR3 protein. The data contain roughly 940,000 distinct CDR3 sequences, about a sixth of them singletons. The sequencing sample was made of blood, either unsorted or a sorted T cell fraction (not recorded which). These receptors all come from a human donor who was either an allogeneic HSCT recipient or a stem cell or donor lymphocyte infusion donor (not recorded which). It is not recorded whose cells these are; they may come from a transplant donor.

V gene TRBV4-1 combines with J gene TRBJ1-2, with D unclear. V was trimmed by 0 bases and J by 0 bases, leaving 5 bases between them. Germline values: CDR1 MGHRA, CDR2 YSYEKL. This CDR3 is built from 14 residues. The CDR3: CASSQDQANYGYTF. CDR3 in DNA: TGCGCCAGCAGCCAAGATCAGGCTAACTATGGCTACACCTTC.

V gene TRBV30 combines with J gene TRBJ1-1; D ambiguous. The CDR3 is made up of 11 amino acids. Trimming left V 0 bases short and J 6 bases short, with 5 bases between. CDR1 and CDR2 from the germline V gene are GTSNPN and SVGIG (reference sequence). The CDR3: CAWSVLSEAFF. CDR3 nucleotides: TGTGCCTGGAGTGTACTCTCTGAAGCTTTCTTT.